A single sample is the source of the 28 T cell receptor beta chains below, sequenced in a study of cytomegalovirus exposure and HLA in healthy donors. Amplification used 60 Vbeta primers and 13 Jbeta primers. Sequencing was performed with immunoSEQ multiplex PCR; in TCRdb, only in-frame clones are kept and a portion is missing. The table shows about 89,000 clones, with about 75% occurring only once. The sequenced material came from PBMCs. The receptors stem from a man aged 25-45 years in good health and CMV-seropositive.

The chain has TRBV5-1 and TRBJ1-5, with D perhaps matching TRBD1 (6 bases). This CDR3 has 15 residues. Trimming cost V 4 bases and J 4 bases, with 15 bases left between them. Germline loops: CDR1 SGHRS, CDR2 YFSETQ. The CDR3, as DNA: TGCGCCAGCAGCATAGGGACACTTAGTAATCAGCCCCAGCATTTT. It encodes CASSIGTLSNQPQHF.

The rearrangement uses TRBV4-3 and TRBJ2-3; 10 nucleotides match TRBD2. Germline loops: CDR1 LGHNA, CDR2 YSLEER. The V and J ends lost 0 bases and 9 bases, in that order; junction bases with no gene match: 12. The CDR3 runs 17 residues. CDR3 protein: CASSQDAASGGRKTQYF. Written as DNA, the CDR3 is TGCGCCAGCAGCCAAGACGCGGCTAGCGGGGGCCGGAAGACGCAGTATTTT.

In its sample, this clone ranks as medium-sized. CDR3 protein: CASRLGEVPREPQHF. CDR3 coding DNA: TGTGCCAGCAGATTAGGGGAGGTGCCCAGAGAGCCCCAGCATTTT. The genes are TRBV9 and TRBJ1-5; TRBD1 is a possible D gene (5 bases). The V gene lost 5 bases and the J gene lost 8 bases, with 20 bases spanning the gap. There are 15 residues in the CDR3. Per germline, CDR1 SGDLS and CDR2 YYNGEE.

The chain couples TRBV5-4 to TRBJ2-1; D is possibly TRBD2 (7 bases). The CDR3 is 15 residues long. Trimming took off 3 bases at V and 7 bases at J, with 17 bases between the two ends. The germline V gene has CDR1 SGHNT and CDR2 YYREEE (reference sequence). The CDR3 bases are TGTGCCAGCAGCTCGGTAGGGGGGGACATGAATGAGCAGTTCTTC. Translation gives CASSSVGGDMNEQFF. The whole variable domain, remainder taken from reference TRBV5-4 and TRBJ2-1, is ETGVTQSPTHLIKTRGQQVTLRCSSQSGHNTVSWYQQALGQGPQFIFQYYREEENGRGNFPPRFSGLQFPNYSSELNVNALELDDSALYLCASSSVGGDMNEQFFGPGTRLTVL.

The V and J genes are TRBV6-4 and TRBJ2-2, with TRBD1 as a possible D gene (6 bases). Per the germline V gene, CDR1 is MRHNA and CDR2 is SNTAGT. V gave up 5 bases and J gave up 4 bases, with 11 bases separating them. This CDR3 has 14 amino acids. CDR3 nucleotides: TGTGCCAGCAGTAAGGACAGCCCCACCGGGGAGCTGTTTTTT. Translation: CASSKDSPTGELFF.

DNA of the CDR3: TGTGCCAGCAGAACGGGACAGCTCTATGGCTACACCTTC. Translating gives CASRTGQLYGYTF. The J gene is TRBJ1-2, the V gene TRBV6-5, with 7 nucleotides matching TRBD1. Germline CDR1 and CDR2: MNHEY and SVGAGI. The CDR3 contains 13 residues. The trim removed 6 bases at V and 4 bases at J, leaving 5 bases unmatched.

This chain uses TRBV7-9 with TRBJ2-1; TRBD2 matches 7 bases. Trimming cost V 5 bases and J 9 bases; bases outside gene matches: 22. The germline CDR1 and CDR2 sequences are SEHNR and FQNEAQ (reference sequence). This CDR3 is 18 amino acids long. In DNA, the CDR3 is TGTGCCAGCAGCCCGAAAGGGCTTCGGGACTACCCATTTCGTGAGCAGTTCTTC. Its translation: CASSPKGLRDYPFREQFF.

This clone was seen a handful of times. The J gene is TRBJ2-2, the V gene TRBV6-8, with a tentative D call TRBD1 (5 bases). The V and J ends lost 9 bases and 2 bases respectively, with 16 bases between them. Germline V gene lookup returns CDR1 MNHGY and CDR2 SAAAGT. The CDR3 is 15 residues long. CDR3 loop: CARALQDVNTGELFF. CDR3 nucleotide sequence: TGTGCCAGGGCCTTACAGGACGTTAACACCGGGGAGCTGTTTTTT.

The chain is built from TRBV4-1 and TRBJ2-7, with D possibly TRBD2 on 7 matching bases. The germline V and J ends were trimmed by 3 bases and 5 bases, with 20 bases remaining between them. The germline gives CDR1 MGHRA, CDR2 YSYEKL. This CDR3 spans 16 amino acids. The CDR3 nucleotides are TGCGCCAGCAGCCAGATGGGGGGGCTAGCCAGGGACGAGCAGTACTTC. Translated, it gives CASSQMGGLARDEQYF.

The chain uses TRBV4-3 and TRBJ2-1, with a tentative D call TRBD2 (5 bases). Between the trimmed V and J ends, which lost 1 base and 0 bases, there was a span of 22 bases. Germline V lookup: CDR1 LGHNA, CDR2 YSLEER. The CDR3 length is 20 residues. In DNA, the CDR3 is TGCGCCAGCAGCCAAGGATTCAGGCCGGGGAAGACTCGCTCCTACAATGAGCAGTTCTTC. This translates into CASSQGFRPGKTRSYNEQFF.

The genes are TRBV5-1 and TRBJ2-2; TRBD2 matches at 10 bases. With V trimmed by 4 bases and J by 3 bases, 6 bases remained unmatched. The CDR3 is 16 residues long. The germline V gene has CDR1 SGHRS and CDR2 YFSETQ. DNA for the CDR3: TGCGCCAGCAGCATCCCTAGCGGGGGCGACACCGGGGAGCTGTTTTTT. Translation: CASSIPSGGDTGELFF.

The V gene is TRBV6-4, the J gene TRBJ2-1, with 14 bases aligning to TRBD2. Per the germline V gene, CDR1 is MRHNA and CDR2 is SNTAGT. With V trimmed by 4 bases and J by 10 bases, 6 bases remained unmatched. This CDR3 has 15 residues. This CDR3 reads CASSVTSGGAGEQFF. The DNA of the CDR3 is TGTGCCAGCAGTGTGACTAGCGGGGGGGCAGGGGAGCAGTTCTTC.

V usage is TRBV30 and J usage is TRBJ2-7; 9 bases agree with TRBD2. The V and J ends lost 3 bases and 1 base, in that order; junction bases with no gene match: 16. Germline lookup yields CDR1 GTSNPN and CDR2 SVGIG (reference sequence). The CDR3 runs 18 residues. The CDR3 protein is CAWRGRLAGFGESYEQYF. The CDR3 DNA is TGTGCCTGGAGGGGGCGTCTAGCGGGGTTTGGTGAGTCCTACGAGCAGTACTTC. The complete variable domain, with remaining parts taken from reference TRBV30 and TRBJ2-7, reads SQTIHQWPATLVQPVGSPLSLECTVEGTSNPNLYWYRQAAGRGLQLLFYSVGIGQISSEVPQNLSASRPQDRQFILSSKKLLLSDSGFYLCAWRGRLAGFGESYEQYFGPGTRLTVT.

The rearrangement uses TRBV9 and TRBJ2-7, with TRBD1 identical over 9 bases. Per the germline V gene, CDR1 is SGDLS and CDR2 is YYNGEE. This CDR3 has 15 residues. The trim removed 0 bases at V and 4 bases at J, leaving 5 bases unmatched. The CDR3 protein is CASSVGGGQGYEQYF. CDR3 nucleotides: TGTGCCAGCAGCGTAGGAGGTGGACAGGGGTACGAGCAGTACTTC. Complete variable domain (other parts from reference TRBV9 and TRBJ2-7): DSGVTQTPKHLITATGQRVTLRCSPRSGDLSVYWYQQSLDQGLQFLIQYYNGEERAKGNILERFSAQQFPDLHSELNLSSLELGDSALYFCASSVGGGQGYEQYFGPGTRLTVT.

J is TRBJ1-3 and V is TRBV18; D perhaps matches TRBD1 (5 bases). The CDR3 extends over 18 amino acids. CDR1 and CDR2 from the germline V gene are KGHSH and LQKENI. The V and J ends lost 2 bases and 4 bases respectively, with 21 bases between them. The CDR3, as DNA: TGTGCCAGCTCACCAGTGTCATCCAGGGTGCGGTACGGAAACACCATATATTTT. This codes for CASSPVSSRVRYGNTIYF.

The CDR3 sequence: CASKTGLYQETQYF. CDR3 DNA sequence: TGCGCCAGCAAGACGGGGTTGTACCAAGAGACCCAGTACTTC. The V gene is TRBV5-1, the J gene TRBJ2-5, with D possibly matching TRBD2 (5 bases). The CDR3 has 14 amino acids. Trimming left V 6 bases short and J 0 bases short, with 12 bases between. Germline CDR1 SGHRS, CDR2 YFSETQ.

This clone was recorded a few times. The chain links TRBV30 to TRBJ2-2; 9 positions agree with TRBD2. The CDR3 covers 15 residues. V was clipped by 0 bases and J by 7 bases; unmatched bases: 6. Germline assignment: CDR1 GTSNPN and CDR2 SVGIG (reference sequence). CDR3 residues: CAWSVWLAGNGELFF. In DNA form, the CDR3 reads TGTGCCTGGAGTGTCTGGCTAGCGGGGAACGGGGAGCTGTTTTTT. Using reference TRBV30 and TRBJ2-2 for the parts outside the CDR3, the full variable domain is SQTIHQWPATLVQPVGSPLSLECTVEGTSNPNLYWYRQAAGRGLQLLFYSVGIGQISSEVPQNLSASRPQDRQFILSSKKLLLSDSGFYLCAWSVWLAGNGELFFGEGSRLTVL.

The chain couples TRBV11-2 to TRBJ1-1; 7 bases map to TRBD1. Per the germline V gene, CDR1 is SGHAT and CDR2 is FQNNGV. The CDR3 runs 14 residues. V lost 6 bases to trimming and J lost 1 base; unmatched junction nucleotides: 5. This CDR3 is CASRQGVGNTEAFF. CDR3 coding DNA: TGTGCCAGCAGGCAGGGGGTGGGGAACACTGAAGCTTTCTTT.

The chain couples TRBV5-4 to TRBJ2-5, with 10 bases fitting TRBD2. The CDR3 is 15 residues long. In germline, CDR1 is SGHNT, CDR2 YYREEE (reference sequence). The V and J ends lost 3 bases and 0 bases, in that order; junction bases with no gene match: 2. The CDR3 sequence: CASSWGLAYQETQYF. The CDR3 DNA is TGTGCCAGCAGCTGGGGACTAGCGTACCAAGAGACCCAGTACTTC.

The V gene is TRBV9, the J gene TRBJ1-1, with a possible D match to TRBD1 (5 bases). Trimming removed 0 bases from V and 1 base from J, with 16 bases in between. The CDR3 loop spans 17 amino acids. Germline assignment: CDR1 SGDLS and CDR2 YYNGEE. The CDR3 here is CASSVGHPQVPNTEAFF. For the CDR3, the DNA is TGTGCCAGCAGCGTAGGCCATCCACAGGTTCCGAACACTGAAGCTTTCTTT.

The chain links TRBV13 to TRBJ2-7; D may be TRBD1 (5 bases). The CDR3 is 14 residues long. V was cut by 4 bases and J by 3 bases, with 13 bases left in between. The germline V gene has CDR1 PRHDT and CDR2 FYEKMQ (reference sequence). CDR3 nucleotides: TGTGCCAGCAGCTGGGGAAGACAGTACTACGAGCAGTACTTC. As protein: CASSWGRQYYEQYF.

This rearrangement joins TRBV19 to TRBJ2-3; 15 bases match TRBD2. There are 15 residues in the CDR3. The germline V gene encodes CDR1 LNHDA and CDR2 SQIVND (reference sequence). Losses at the gene ends were 7 bases for V and 6 bases for J; bases not matched to a gene: 5. In DNA, the CDR3 is TGTGCCAGTACGACCGGACTAGCGGGGGGGGATACGCAGTATTTT. This sequence encodes CASTTGLAGGDTQYF.

This clone was recorded once. V and J are TRBV14 and TRBJ1-4; 7 positions match TRBD1. Germline trimming cut 6 bases from V and 3 bases from J; bases unmatched to any gene: 10. There are 16 residues in the CDR3. The germline V gene encodes CDR1 SGHDN and CDR2 FVKESK. The CDR3 spells CASSDHRGSANEKLFF. The CDR3 coding sequence is TGTGCCAGCAGTGACCACAGGGGATCAGCTAATGAAAAACTGTTTTTT.

This clone has only a few counts. The rearrangement uses TRBV27 and TRBJ2-2; TRBD2 matches 10 bases. J was trimmed by 6 bases and V by 3 bases; bases with no gene match: 16. This CDR3 has 19 amino acids. CDR1 and CDR2 (germline): MNHEY, SMNVEV (reference sequence). The CDR3 sequence is CASSLRRGLSGGAPGELFF. In DNA form, the CDR3 reads TGTGCCAGCAGTTTGCGACGGGGGCTGAGCGGGGGGGCCCCCGGGGAGCTGTTTTTT.

The sample holds a few counts of this clone. This sequence joins TRBV5-1 and TRBJ1-6, with D unresolved. Germline V gene sequence: CDR1 SGHRS, CDR2 YFSETQ. This CDR3 has 13 residues. V lost 4 bases, J lost 7 bases, and 9 bases lay in between. CDR3 sequence reads: CASSPEGNSPLHF. The CDR3 DNA follows: TGCGCCAGCAGCCCGGAGGGCAATTCACCCCTCCACTTT.

V gene TRBV11-2 combines with J gene TRBJ2-1; no clear D gene. Trimming removed 6 bases from V and 8 bases from J, with 11 bases in between. Germline V lookup: CDR1 SGHAT, CDR2 FQNNGV. This CDR3 region has 12 residues. For the CDR3, the DNA is TGTGCCAGCAGGTTCCAGCGTGATGAGCAGTTCTTC. Translated, it gives CASRFQRDEQFF.

The CDR3 reads CASSEILAGGNNEQFF. The CDR3 bases are TGTGCCAGCAGTGAGATCCTAGCGGGGGGCAACAATGAGCAGTTCTTC. The V gene is TRBV6-1, the J gene TRBJ2-1, with 11 bases lining up with TRBD2. CDR1 and CDR2 from the germline V gene are MNHNS and SASEGT. There are 16 residues in the CDR3. The J segment lost 5 bases and the V segment lost 3 bases, leaving 6 bases of the junction unmatched.

CDR3 nucleotides: TGTGCCAGCAGCTCGTACAGCTACCAAGAGACCCAGTACTTC. It specifies CASSSYSYQETQYF. The J gene is TRBJ2-5, the V gene TRBV5-6; no definite D call. This CDR3 is 14 amino acids long. Germline CDR1 SGHDT, CDR2 YYEEEE. The ends were cut back, 3 bases at V and 0 bases at J, with 9 bases in the middle. Variable domain in full (rest from reference TRBV5-6 and TRBJ2-5): DAGVTQSPTHLIKTRGQQVTLRCSPKSGHDTVSWYQQALGQGPQFIFQYYEEEERQRGNFPDRFSGHQFPNYSSELNVNALLLGDSALYLCASSSYSYQETQYFGPGTRLLVL.